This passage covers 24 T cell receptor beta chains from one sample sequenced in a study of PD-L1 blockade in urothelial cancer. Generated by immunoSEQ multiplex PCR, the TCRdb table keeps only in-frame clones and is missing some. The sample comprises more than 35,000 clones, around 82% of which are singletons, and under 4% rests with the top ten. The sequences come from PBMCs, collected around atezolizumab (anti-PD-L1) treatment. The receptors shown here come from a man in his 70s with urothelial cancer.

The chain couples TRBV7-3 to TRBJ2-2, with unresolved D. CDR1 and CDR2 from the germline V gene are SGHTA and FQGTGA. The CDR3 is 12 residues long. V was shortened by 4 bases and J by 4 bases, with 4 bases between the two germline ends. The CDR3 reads CASSYSTGELFF. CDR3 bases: TGTGCCAGCAGCTATAGCACCGGGGAGCTGTTTTTT.

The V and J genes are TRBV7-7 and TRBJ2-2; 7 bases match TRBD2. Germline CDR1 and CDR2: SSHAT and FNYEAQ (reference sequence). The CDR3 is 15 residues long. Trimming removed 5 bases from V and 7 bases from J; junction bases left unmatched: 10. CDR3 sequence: CASSPSGALNGELFF. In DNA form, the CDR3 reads TGTGCCAGCAGCCCCAGCGGGGCCCTGAACGGGGAGCTGTTTTTT.

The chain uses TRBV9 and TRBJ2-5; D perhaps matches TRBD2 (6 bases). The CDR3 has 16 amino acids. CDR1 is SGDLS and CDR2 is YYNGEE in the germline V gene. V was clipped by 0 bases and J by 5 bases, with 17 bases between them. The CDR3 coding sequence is TGTGCCAGCAGCGTAGGGGGTAGCGGAGCCCGGGAGACCCAGTACTTC. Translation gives CASSVGGSGARETQYF.

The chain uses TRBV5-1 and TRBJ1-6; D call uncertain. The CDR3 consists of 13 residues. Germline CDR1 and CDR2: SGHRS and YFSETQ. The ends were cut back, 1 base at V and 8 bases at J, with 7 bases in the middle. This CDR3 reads CASSLYADSPLHF. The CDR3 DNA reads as TGCGCCAGCAGCTTGTATGCGGATTCACCCCTCCACTTT.

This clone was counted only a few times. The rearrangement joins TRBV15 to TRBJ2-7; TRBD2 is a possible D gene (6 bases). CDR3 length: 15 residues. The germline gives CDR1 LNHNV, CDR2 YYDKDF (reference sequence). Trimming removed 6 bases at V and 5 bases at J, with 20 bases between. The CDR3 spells CATRSGRAFSNEQYF. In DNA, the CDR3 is TGTGCCACCAGGAGCGGGCGGGCCTTTTCAAACGAGCAGTACTTC.

CDR3 sequence: CASSFTRRTDTQYF. CDR3 DNA: TGTGCCAGCAGTTTCACTAGGCGCACAGATACGCAGTATTTT. The rearrangement joins TRBV6-6 to TRBJ2-3, with D perhaps TRBD2 (5 bases). This CDR3 is built from 14 residues. Looked up from germline, CDR1 is MNHNY and CDR2 is SVGAGI (reference sequence). Trimming took off 4 bases at V and 1 base at J, with 9 bases between the two ends.

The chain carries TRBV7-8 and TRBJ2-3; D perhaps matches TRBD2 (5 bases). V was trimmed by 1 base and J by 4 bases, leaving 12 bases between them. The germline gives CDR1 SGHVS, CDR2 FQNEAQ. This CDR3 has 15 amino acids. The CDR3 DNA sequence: TGTGCCAGCAGCTTAGTTGCTCCCGGGGCAGATACGCAGTATTTT. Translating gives CASSLVAPGADTQYF.

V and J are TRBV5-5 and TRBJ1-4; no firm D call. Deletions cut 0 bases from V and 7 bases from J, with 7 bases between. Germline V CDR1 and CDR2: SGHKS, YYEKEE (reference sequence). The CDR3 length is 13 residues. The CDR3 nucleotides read TGTGCCAGCAGCTTGGTGGGGAGTGAAAAACTGTTTTTT. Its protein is CASSLVGSEKLFF.

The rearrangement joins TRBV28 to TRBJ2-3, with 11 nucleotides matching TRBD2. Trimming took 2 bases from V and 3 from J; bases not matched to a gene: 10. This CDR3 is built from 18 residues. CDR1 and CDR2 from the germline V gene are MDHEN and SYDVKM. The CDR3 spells CASSLRVRASGRTDTQYF. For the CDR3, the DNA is TGTGCCAGCAGTTTAAGGGTTCGGGCTAGCGGGAGGACAGATACGCAGTATTTT. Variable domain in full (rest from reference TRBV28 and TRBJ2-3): DVKVTQSSRYLVKRTGEKVFLECVQDMDHENMFWYRQDPGLGLRLIYFSYDVKMKEKGDIPEGYSVSREKKERFSLILESASTNQTSMYLCASSLRVRASGRTDTQYFGPGTRLTVL.

DNA for the CDR3: TGTGCCAGCAGACCGAGACAGGGCAGTAACTATGGCTACACCTTC. This sequence encodes CASRPRQGSNYGYTF. This chain links TRBV28 with TRBJ1-2; 7 bases align to TRBD1. From germline, CDR1 is MDHEN and CDR2 SYDVKM. The CDR3 totals 15 residues. Unmatched junction bases numbered 8, after V lost 6 bases and J lost 1 base.

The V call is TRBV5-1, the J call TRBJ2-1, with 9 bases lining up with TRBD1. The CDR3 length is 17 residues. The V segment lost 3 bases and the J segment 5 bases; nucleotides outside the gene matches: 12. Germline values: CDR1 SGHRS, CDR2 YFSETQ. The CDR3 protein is CASSSSGTGNGDNEQFF. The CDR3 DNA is TGCGCCAGCAGCTCTTCCGGGACAGGGAACGGCGACAATGAGCAGTTCTTC.

CDR3 sequence reads: CASGSNNPTNEKLFF. The DNA of the CDR3 is TGTGCCAGCGGTAGCAACAACCCAACTAATGAAAAACTGTTTTTT. The chain uses TRBV2 and TRBJ1-4, with D hard to call. V lost 8 bases to trimming and J lost 0 bases, with 13 bases between them. The germline CDR1 and CDR2 sequences are SNHLY and FYNNEI. The CDR3 runs to 15 residues. Based on the CDR3 plus reference TRBV2 and TRBJ1-4, the full variable domain is EPEVTQTPSHQVTQMGQEVILRCVPISNHLYFYWYRQILGQKVEFLVSFYNNEISEKSEIFDDQFSVERPDGSNFTLKIRSTKLEDSAMYFCASGSNNPTNEKLFFGSGTQLSVL.

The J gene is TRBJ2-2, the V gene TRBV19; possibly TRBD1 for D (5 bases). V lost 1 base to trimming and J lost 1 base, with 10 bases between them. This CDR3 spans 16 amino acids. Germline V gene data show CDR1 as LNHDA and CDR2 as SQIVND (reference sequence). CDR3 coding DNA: TGTGCCAGTAGTATAGCAACTGGACAGAACACCGGGGAGCTGTTTTTT. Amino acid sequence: CASSIATGQNTGELFF.

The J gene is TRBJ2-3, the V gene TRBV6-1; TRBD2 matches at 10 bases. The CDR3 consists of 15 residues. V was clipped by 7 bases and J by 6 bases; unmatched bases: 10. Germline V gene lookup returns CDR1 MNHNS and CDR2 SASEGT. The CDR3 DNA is TGTGCCAGCACCCATACTAGCGGGGAGTTTGATACGCAGTATTTT. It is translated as CASTHTSGEFDTQYF.

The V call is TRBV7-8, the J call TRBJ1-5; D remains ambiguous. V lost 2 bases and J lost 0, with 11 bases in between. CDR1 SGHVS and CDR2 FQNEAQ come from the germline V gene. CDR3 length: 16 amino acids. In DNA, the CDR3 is TGTGCCAGCAGCTTATTGGCGGATTATAGCAATCAGCCCCAGCATTTT. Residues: CASSLLADYSNQPQHF.

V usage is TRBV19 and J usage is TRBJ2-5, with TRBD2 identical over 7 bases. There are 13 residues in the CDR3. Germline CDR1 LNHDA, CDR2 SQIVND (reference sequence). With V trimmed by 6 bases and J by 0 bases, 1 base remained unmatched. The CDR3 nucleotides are TGTGCCAGTAGGGGGGGGAACCAAGAGACCCAGTACTTC. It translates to CASRGGNQETQYF.

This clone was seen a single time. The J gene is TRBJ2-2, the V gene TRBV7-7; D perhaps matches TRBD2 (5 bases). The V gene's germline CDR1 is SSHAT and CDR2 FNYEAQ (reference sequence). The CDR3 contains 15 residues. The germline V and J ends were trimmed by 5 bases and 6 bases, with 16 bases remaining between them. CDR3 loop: CASSLSRPGAGELFF. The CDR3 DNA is TGTGCCAGCAGCCTTTCGAGACCCGGGGCCGGGGAGCTGTTTTTT.

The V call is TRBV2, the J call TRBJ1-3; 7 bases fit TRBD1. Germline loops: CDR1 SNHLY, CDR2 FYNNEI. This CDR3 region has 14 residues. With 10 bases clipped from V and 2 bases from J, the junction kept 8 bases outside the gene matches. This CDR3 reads CANALGGTGNTIYF. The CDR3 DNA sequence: TGTGCCAACGCATTAGGGGGCACTGGAAACACCATATATTTT.

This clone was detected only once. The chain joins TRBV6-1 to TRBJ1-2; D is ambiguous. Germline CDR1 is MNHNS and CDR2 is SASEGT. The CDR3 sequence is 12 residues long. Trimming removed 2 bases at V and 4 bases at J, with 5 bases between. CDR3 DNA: TGTGCCAGCAGTGAATCTATCTATGGCTACACCTTC. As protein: CASSESIYGYTF.

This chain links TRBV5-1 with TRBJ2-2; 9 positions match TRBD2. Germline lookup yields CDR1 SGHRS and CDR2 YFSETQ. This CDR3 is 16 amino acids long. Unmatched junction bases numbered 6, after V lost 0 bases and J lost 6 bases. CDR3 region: CASSLGVAGVAGELFF. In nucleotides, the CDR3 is TGCGCCAGCAGCTTGGGAGTAGCGGGAGTCGCCGGGGAGCTGTTTTTT.

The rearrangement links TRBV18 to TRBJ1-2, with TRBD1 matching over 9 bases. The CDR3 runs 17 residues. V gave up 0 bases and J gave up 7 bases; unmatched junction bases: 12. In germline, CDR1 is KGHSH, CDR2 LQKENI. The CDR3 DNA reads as TGTGCCAGCTCACCACCGGGGGGGACAGGGAGCCGGAGTGGCTACACCTTC. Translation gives CASSPPGGTGSRSGYTF.

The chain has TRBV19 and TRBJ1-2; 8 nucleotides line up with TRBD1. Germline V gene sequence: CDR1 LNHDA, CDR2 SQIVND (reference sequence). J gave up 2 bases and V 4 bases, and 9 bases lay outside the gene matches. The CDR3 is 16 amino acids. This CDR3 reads CASSRQGAEINYGYTF. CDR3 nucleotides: TGTGCCAGTAGTAGGCAGGGGGCAGAAATAAACTATGGCTACACCTTC.

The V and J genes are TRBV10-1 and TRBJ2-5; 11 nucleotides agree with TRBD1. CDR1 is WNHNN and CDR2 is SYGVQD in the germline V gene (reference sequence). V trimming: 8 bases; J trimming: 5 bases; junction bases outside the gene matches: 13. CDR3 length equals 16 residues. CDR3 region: CASEIRRDRGWETQYF. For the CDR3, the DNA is TGCGCCAGCGAAATTCGCCGGGACAGGGGGTGGGAGACCCAGTACTTC.

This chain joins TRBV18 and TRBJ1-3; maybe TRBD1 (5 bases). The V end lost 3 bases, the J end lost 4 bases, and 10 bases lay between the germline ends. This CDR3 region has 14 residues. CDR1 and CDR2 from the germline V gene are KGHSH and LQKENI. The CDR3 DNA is TGTGCCAGCTCACCGTCAGGGTCGGGAAACACCATATATTTT. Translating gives CASSPSGSGNTIYF. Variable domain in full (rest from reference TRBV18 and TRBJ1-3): NAGVMQNPRHLVRRRGQEARLRCSPMKGHSHVYWYRQLPEEGLKFMVYLQKENIIDESGMPKERFSAEFPKEGPSILRIQQVVRGDSAAYFCASSPSGSGNTIYFGEGSWLTVV.